A single sample gave rise to the 8 T cell receptor beta chains below, sequenced in a study of control samples from healthy donors and cancer patients. Sequenced by immunoSEQ multiplex PCR; TCRdb stores in-frame clones only, minus some. The sample has 110,000 or so clones, 90% seen once; the top ten hold roughly 4%. Material for sequencing was blood. These receptors were taken from a human donor in good health. The donor label of this sample is uncertain.

In this sample, this clone turned up once. The chain recombines TRBV21-1 with TRBJ2-5. TRBV21-1 counts as a pseudogene. The CDR3 length is 13 residues. The CDR3 reads CASSKGKQETQYF. In nucleotides, the CDR3 is TGTGCCAGCAGCAAAGGGAAACAAGAGACCCAGTACTTC.

The chain carries TRBV11-2 and TRBJ2-2; no reliable D call. CDR3 length equals 14 residues. V was trimmed by 2 bases and J by 6 bases, leaving 10 bases between them. CDR1 and CDR2 from the germline V gene are SGHAT and FQNNGV. CDR3 bases: TGTGCCAGCAGCTTATCTTCCGGGTCCGGGGAGCTGTTTTTT. It is translated as CASSLSSGSGELFF.

The J gene is TRBJ1-1, the V gene TRBV6-5; D unclear. Germline values: CDR1 MNHEY, CDR2 SVGAGI. CDR3 length equals 14 residues. V lost 6 bases, J lost 0 bases, and 11 bases lay in between. The CDR3 region has the DNA TGTGCCAGCAGAATGGATTTGGTGAACACTGAAGCTTTCTTT. Protein: CASRMDLVNTEAFF.

The rearrangement links TRBV3-1 (or the pseudogene TRBV3-2) to TRBJ1-1; weak D call: TRBD1 (5 bases). Looked up from germline, CDR1 is LGHDT and CDR2 is YNNKEL (reference sequence). V lost 4 bases to trimming and J lost 8 bases, with 8 bases between them. The CDR3 is 11 residues long. The CDR3 DNA is TGTGCCAGCAGCCTCAGGGCCGAAGCTTTCTTT. This encodes CASSLRAEAFF.

About this clone itself: The junction departs from germline at one end; a sequencing error may be responsible. The chain recombines TRBV24-1 with TRBJ1-2; D gene unclear. Germline V gene data show CDR1 as KGHDR and CDR2 as SFDVKD. The CDR3 has 13 amino acids. The CDR3 nucleotides read TGTGCCACCAGTGACTACCGGGATTCCCACTTATCCTTC. Amino acids: CATSDYRDSHLSF.

This clone has a single count. This rearrangement joins TRBV2 to TRBJ1-4; D uncertain. Looked up from germline, CDR1 is SNHLY and CDR2 is FYNNEI. V was shortened by 2 bases and J by 4 bases, with 5 bases between the two germline ends. The CDR3 covers 13 residues. For the CDR3, the DNA is TGTGCCAGCAGTGAAACTCTTAATGAAAAACTGTTTTTT. This codes for CASSETLNEKLFF.

The rearrangement links TRBV6-2 or TRBV6-3 to TRBJ2-2, with D perhaps assigned TRBD1 or TRBD2 (5 bases each). There are 17 residues in the CDR3. Per germline, CDR1 MNHEY and CDR2 SVGEGT. V was clipped by 2 bases and J by 3 bases, with 16 bases between them. CDR3 sequence: CASSYGLGAPDTGELFF. The CDR3 DNA reads TGTGCCAGCAGTTACGGTCTCGGGGCTCCGGACACCGGGGAGCTGTTTTTT.

This clone came up once. V gene TRBV18 combines with J gene TRBJ2-7, with no clear D. Germline assignment: CDR1 KGHSH and CDR2 LQKENI. CDR3 length: 12 amino acids. V lost 5 bases and J 5 bases, leaving 10 bases between the germline ends. The CDR3 is CASSSSSHEQYF. CDR3 nucleotides: TGTGCCAGCTCATCTTCTTCTCACGAGCAGTACTTC.